Given below is one T cell receptor (beta chain) in context. Its antigen is still unknown. Base qualities are missing; no much larger clone stands one base away. For TCR Vbeta sequencing, memory CD4+ T cells were sorted ex vivo from the peripheral blood of narcolepsy patients and healthy controls. The receptor library was made with the immunoSEQ multiplex PCR assay. This is the immuneACCESS table as TCRdb keeps it, with only in-frame sequences that have V and J called. A part of the clones is gone; compared with another copy, unresolved V genes explain less than half, and the rest is unexplained. Present in this sample are 25,000 to 30,000 clones, around 87% of which were seen just once. Around 1% of the sample lies in the top ten. This sample was taken from a study of T cells in narcolepsy (dated by TCRdb to the late 2010s). As for the study more broadly: Healthy control donors were enrolled in the study alongside patients who had narcolepsy type 1 or type 2 (NT1, NT2). The study sought autoreactive T cells targeting hypocretin neuron self-antigens (hypocretin, TRIB2) in narcolepsy patients, using TCR Vbeta sequencing to track clonotypes in blood and CSF. Results and caveats for the whole study, not just this receptor: Certain blood memory CD4+ repertoires from patients and controls had no sequences that matched autoreactive T cell clones. In plots comparing CSF and blood CD4+ T cell clonotypes from the same patient, HCRT-specific and TRIB2-specific autoreactive clonotypes were highlighted. Patients and controls had similar numbers of sequenced blood memory CD4+ clonotypes, with averages of some 40,000 in patients and some 36,000 in controls. According to the report, autoreactive clonotypes were detected serially in the blood of the same patients and of different patients, but not in healthy controls.

In the germline V gene, CDR1 corresponds to MNHNS and CDR2 to SASEGT. Taken from cysteine to phenylalanine, the CDR3 has 14 residues. This entry keeps only the CDR3 DNA: 42 bases, framed from base 1. Trimming removed 5 bases from V and 4 bases from J; the gene matches leave 5 bases unexplained. Sequencing was done on a sample of memory (CD45RA-) CD4+ T cells from blood. Interpreted using the paper, the cell subset or site label stands for: memory T cells sorted ex vivo from peripheral blood. The rearrangement combines TRBV6-1 with TRBJ2-3, and TRBD2 matches 8 of the central bases. The sequence derives from a human donor in good health. CDR3 sequence: CASSRLAMADTQYF. The nucleotide sequence reads TGTGCCAGCAGTAGACTAGCGATGGCAGATACGCAGTATTTT.